This T cell receptor beta chain was identified during a study of technical replicates of blood from a handful of donors. Germline CDR1 reads SGHAT; CDR2 reads FQNNGV. V dropped 5 bases and J dropped 4; count of bases not matched to a gene: 6. The CDR3 sequence is 16 residues long. Using immunoSEQ multiplex PCR, the repertoire was profiled, and TCRdb retains in-frame clones only, with some absent. The sample consists of 25,000 to 40,000 clones, around nine tenths of them appearing once. The chain joins TRBV11-2 to TRBJ2-1; TRBD2 aligns across 12 bases. Input material: PBMCs. This receptor was taken from a human donor in good health. Some clones in this sample may be carry-over from other donors' samples. CDR3: CASSPQLAGGYNEQFF. As DNA, the CDR3 is TGTGCCAGCAGCCCACAACTAGCGGGGGGATACAATGAGCAGTTCTTC. Using reference TRBV11-2 and TRBJ2-1 for the parts outside the CDR3, the full variable domain is EAGVAQSPRYKIIEKRQSVAFWCNPISGHATLYWYQQILGQGPKLLIQFQNNGVVDDSQLPKDRFSAERLKGVDSTLKIQPAKLEDSAVYLCASSPQLAGGYNEQFFGPGTRLTVL.